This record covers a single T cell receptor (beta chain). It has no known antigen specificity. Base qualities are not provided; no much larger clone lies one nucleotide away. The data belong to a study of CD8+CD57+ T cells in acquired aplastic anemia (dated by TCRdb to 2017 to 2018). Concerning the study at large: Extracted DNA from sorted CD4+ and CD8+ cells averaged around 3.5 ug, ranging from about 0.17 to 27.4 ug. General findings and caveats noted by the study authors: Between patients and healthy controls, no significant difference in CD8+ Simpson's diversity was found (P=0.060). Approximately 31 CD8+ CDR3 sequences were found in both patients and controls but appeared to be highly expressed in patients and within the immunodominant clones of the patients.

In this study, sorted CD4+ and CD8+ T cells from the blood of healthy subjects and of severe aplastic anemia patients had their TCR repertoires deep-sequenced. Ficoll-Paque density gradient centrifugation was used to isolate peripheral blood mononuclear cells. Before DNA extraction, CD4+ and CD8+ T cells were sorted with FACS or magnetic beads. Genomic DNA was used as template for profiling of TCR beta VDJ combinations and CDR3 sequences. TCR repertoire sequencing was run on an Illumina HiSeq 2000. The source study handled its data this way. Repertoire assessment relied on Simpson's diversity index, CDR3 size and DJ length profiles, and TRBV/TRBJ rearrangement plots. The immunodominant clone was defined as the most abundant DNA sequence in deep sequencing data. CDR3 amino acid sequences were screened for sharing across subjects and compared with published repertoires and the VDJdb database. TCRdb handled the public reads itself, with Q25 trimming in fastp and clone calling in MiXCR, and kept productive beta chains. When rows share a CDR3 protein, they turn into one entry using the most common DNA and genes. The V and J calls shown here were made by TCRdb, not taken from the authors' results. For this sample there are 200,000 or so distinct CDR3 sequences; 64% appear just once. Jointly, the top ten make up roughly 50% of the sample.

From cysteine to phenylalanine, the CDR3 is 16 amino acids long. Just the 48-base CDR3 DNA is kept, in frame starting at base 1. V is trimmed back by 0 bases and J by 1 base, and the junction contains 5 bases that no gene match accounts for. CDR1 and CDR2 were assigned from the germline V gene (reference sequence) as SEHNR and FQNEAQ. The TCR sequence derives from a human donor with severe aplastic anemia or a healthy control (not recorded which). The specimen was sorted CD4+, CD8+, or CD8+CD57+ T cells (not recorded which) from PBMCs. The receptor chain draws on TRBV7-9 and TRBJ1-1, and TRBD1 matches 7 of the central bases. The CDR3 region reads CASSLAGTASNTEAFF. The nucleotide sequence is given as TGTGCCAGCAGCTTAGCCGGGACAGCCTCGAACACTGAAGCTTTCTTT.